Listed below are T cell receptor beta chains from one sample, sequenced in a study of CD8 T cells in ankylosing spondylitis. TCRdb re-analysed the 5' RACE reads in MiXCR, keeping a single row per CDR3 protein. Of some 250,000 distinct CDR3 sequences listed, 20% to 30% are singletons. Input material: blood, either unsorted or a sorted T cell fraction (not recorded which). The origin of the receptors is a male donor with ankylosing spondylitis or in good health (not recorded which). Each CDR3 is given with its conserved first and last residue. A D gene is named only where the DNA matches it firmly. The size entry is marked missing in some rows and otherwise reads once, few, many or a size class.

j_gene,abundance,d_gene,v_gene,CDR3aa,CDR3nt
TRBJ1-1,few,NA,TRBV20-1,CSARWAQGFTEAFF,TGCAGTGCTAGGTGGGCCCAGGGGTTCACTGAAGCTTTCTTT
TRBJ2-4,many,NA,TRBV20-1,CSANRVGNIQYF,TGCAGTGCGAACAGGGTGGGAAACATTCAGTACTTC
TRBJ2-1,NA,NA,TRBV15,CATSRDRRDSNEQFF,TGTGCCACCAGCAGAGATAGGCGGGACAGCAATGAGCAGTTCTTC
TRBJ2-7,NA,TRBD1,TRBV20-1,CGARRGHRGRTYEQYF,TGCGGAGCCAGGAGAGGGCACAGGGGAAGGACCTACGAGCAGTACTTC
TRBJ2-1,NA,TRBD1,TRBV20-1,CSARAVTGTVYNEQFF,TGCAGTGCTAGAGCCGTGACCGGGACAGTCTACAATGAGCAGTTCTTC
TRBJ2-3,many,NA,TRBV12-3/TRBV12-4,CASSLVGLAPGADTQYF,TGTGCCAGCAGTTTAGTCGGCCTAGCACCTGGAGCAGATACGCAGTATTTT
TRBJ2-2,many,NA,TRBV12-3/TRBV12-4,CASSFGQPGTGELFF,TGTGCCAGCAGTTTCGGGCAGCCGGGGACCGGGGAGCTGTTTTTT
TRBJ1-2,many,TRBD1,TRBV20-1,CSASQGARGYTF,TGCAGTGCTTCACAGGGGGCGAGGGGCTACACCTTC
TRBJ2-3,many,NA,TRBV4-1,CASSPFGADTQYF,TGCGCCAGCAGCCCCTTCGGGGCAGATACGCAGTATTTT
TRBJ1-4,NA,NA,TRBV10-3,CAISEGQGEEKLFF,TGTGCCATCAGTGAAGGGCAGGGCGAAGAAAAACTGTTTTTT
TRBJ2-3,few,NA,TRBV29-1,CSVDGRGTDTQYF,TGCAGCGTTGACGGAAGGGGCACAGATACGCAGTATTTT
TRBJ1-1,many,TRBD1,TRBV29-1,CSVGQGREEAFF,TGCAGCGTCGGACAGGGGAGGGAGGAAGCTTTCTTT
TRBJ2-6,many,NA,TRBV10-3,CAIRDSGANVLTF,TGTGCCATCAGGGACTCTGGGGCCAACGTCCTGACTTTC
TRBJ2-7,NA,TRBD1,TRBV7-7,CASSSMDRDELYF,TGTGCTAGCAGCTCGATGGACAGGGACGAGCTGTACTTC
TRBJ1-2,NA,TRBD1,TRBV10-3,CAISPGGAGYGYTF,TGTGCCATCAGTCCAGGGGGCGCTGGCTATGGCTACACCTTC
TRBJ2-2,few,TRBD2,TRBV2,CTFRPTSGWEPNTGELFF,TGTACCTTCAGGCCGACTAGCGGGTGGGAACCGAACACCGGGGAGCTGTTTTTT